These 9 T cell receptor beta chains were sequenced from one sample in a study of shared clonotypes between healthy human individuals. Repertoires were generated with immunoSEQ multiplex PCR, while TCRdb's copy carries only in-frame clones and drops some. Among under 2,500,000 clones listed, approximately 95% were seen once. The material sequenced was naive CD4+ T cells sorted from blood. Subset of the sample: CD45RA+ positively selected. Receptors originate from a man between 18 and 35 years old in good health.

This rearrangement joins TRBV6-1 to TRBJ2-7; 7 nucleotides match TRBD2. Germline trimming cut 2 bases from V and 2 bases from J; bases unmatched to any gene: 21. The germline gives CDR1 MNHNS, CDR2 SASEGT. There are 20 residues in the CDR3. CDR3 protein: CASSERGLHRVSVGTYEQYF. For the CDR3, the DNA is TGTGCCAGCAGTGAAAGGGGACTACATCGAGTTTCGGTGGGAACCTACGAGCAGTACTTC.

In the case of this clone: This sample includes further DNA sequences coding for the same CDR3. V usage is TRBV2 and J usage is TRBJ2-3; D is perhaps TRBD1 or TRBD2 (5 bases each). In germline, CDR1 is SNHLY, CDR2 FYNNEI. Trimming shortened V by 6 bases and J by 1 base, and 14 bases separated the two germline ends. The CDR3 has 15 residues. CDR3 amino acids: CASSVGPPGTDTQYF. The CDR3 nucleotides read TGTGCCAGCAGCGTGGGACCGCCGGGCACAGATACGCAGTATTTT.

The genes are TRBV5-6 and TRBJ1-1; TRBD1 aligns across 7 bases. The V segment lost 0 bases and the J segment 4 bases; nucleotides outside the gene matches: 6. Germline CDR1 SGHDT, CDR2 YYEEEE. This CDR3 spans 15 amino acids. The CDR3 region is CASSLGPTGATEAFF. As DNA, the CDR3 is TGTGCCAGCAGCTTGGGACCCACAGGGGCCACTGAAGCTTTCTTT.

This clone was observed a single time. The CDR3, as DNA: TGTGCCAGCAGTTCTAGCGGTCAAGAGACCCAGTACTTC. As protein: CASSSSGQETQYF. The rearrangement uses TRBV7-9 and TRBJ2-5; 7 nucleotides agree with TRBD2. The CDR3 extends over 13 amino acids. In germline, CDR1 is SEHNR, CDR2 FQNEAQ (reference sequence). V shed 6 bases and J 2 bases; nucleotides not matched to a gene: 3.

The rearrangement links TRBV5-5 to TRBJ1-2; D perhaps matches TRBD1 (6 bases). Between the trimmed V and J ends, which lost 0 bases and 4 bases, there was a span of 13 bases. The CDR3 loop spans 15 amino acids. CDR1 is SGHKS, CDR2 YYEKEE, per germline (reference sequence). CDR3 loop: CASSLAQGSFYGYTF. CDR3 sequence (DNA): TGTGCCAGCAGCTTGGCCCAGGGGAGCTTCTATGGCTACACCTTC.

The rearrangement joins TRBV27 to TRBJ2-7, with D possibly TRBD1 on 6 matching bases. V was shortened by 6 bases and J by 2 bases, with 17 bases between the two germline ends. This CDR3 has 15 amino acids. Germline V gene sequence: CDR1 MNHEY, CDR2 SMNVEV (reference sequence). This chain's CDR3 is CASSPIVRDTYEQYF. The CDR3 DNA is TGTGCCAGCAGCCCAATCGTCCGGGACACCTACGAGCAGTACTTC.

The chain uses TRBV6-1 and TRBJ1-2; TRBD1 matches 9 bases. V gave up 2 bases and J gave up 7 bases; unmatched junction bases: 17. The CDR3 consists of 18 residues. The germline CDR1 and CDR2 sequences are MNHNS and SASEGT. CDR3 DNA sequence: TGTGCCAGCAGTGAACACACGAGGACAGGGGCCTCTTATGGTGGCTACACCTTC. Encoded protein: CASSEHTRTGASYGGYTF.

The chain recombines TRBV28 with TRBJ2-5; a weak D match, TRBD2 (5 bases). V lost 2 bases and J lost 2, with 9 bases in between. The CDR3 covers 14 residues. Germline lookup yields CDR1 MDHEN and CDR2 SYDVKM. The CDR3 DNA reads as TGTGCCAGCAGTTTAACCTGGAGGCAAGAGACCCAGTACTTC. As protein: CASSLTWRQETQYF.

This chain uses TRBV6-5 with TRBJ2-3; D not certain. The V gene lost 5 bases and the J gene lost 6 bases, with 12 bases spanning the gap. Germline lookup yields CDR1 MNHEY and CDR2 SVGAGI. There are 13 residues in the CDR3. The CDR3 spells CASSRSFGDTQYF. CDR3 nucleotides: TGTGCCAGCAGTCGGAGTTTCGGGGATACGCAGTATTTT.